A few counts support the clone carrying this TCR beta chain. What it binds is unknown. One junction end disagrees with the germline gene, perhaps due to a read error. As to time point: after dendritic cell vaccination, including at tumor progression/relapse. Fresh-frozen tumor tissue and more than two years of survival data were available for all. None of the glioblastoma patients had an isocitrate dehydrogenase mutation. The sample belongs to a study of glioma-infiltrating T cells after dendritic cell vaccination. Study context: Patients received autologous tumor lysate-pulsed dendritic cell vaccination between about 2003 and 2013. The study's findings and limits: Higher TCR clonality did not directly relate to longer survival.

Sequencing was performed with immunoSEQ multiplex PCR; in TCRdb, only in-frame clones are kept and a portion is missing. The sample carries some 110,000 clones, almost 90% recorded once. The CDR3 covers 13 residues. Per germline, CDR1 MNHNY and CDR2 SVGAGI (reference sequence). This receptor was identified in a human donor with glioblastoma. The V call is TRBV6-6, the J call TRBJ1-3, with D maybe TRBD1 (6 bases). This sample comprised blood, obtained after dendritic cell vaccination. In DNA form, the CDR3 reads TGCGCATCGGTGGGGGCTTTTGGAAACACCATATATTTT. This translates into CASVGAFGNTIYF.